The 24 T cell receptor beta chains below all came from one sample that was sequenced in a study of identical twins. Each CDR3 protein gets one entry after TCRdb re-called the 5' RACE reads with MiXCR. The sample shows some 630,000 distinct CDR3 sequences, under 8.5% of them seen only once. These same data were also listed under a study on yellow fever vaccine responses in identical twins.

What was sequenced was PBMCs. Receptor source: a woman aged 18-29 years in good health.

V is TRBV3-1 and J is TRBJ2-1; 10 nucleotides align to TRBD2. The CDR3 contains 17 residues. Per the germline V gene, CDR1 is LGHDT and CDR2 is YNNKEL (reference sequence). V was clipped by 4 bases and J by 1 base; unmatched bases: 7. CDR3 in amino acids: CASSPLSTSGSYNEQFF. Written as DNA, the CDR3 is TGTGCCAGCAGCCCCCTCTCGACTAGCGGGTCCTACAATGAGCAGTTCTTC.

J is TRBJ2-7 and V is TRBV28; D remains unclear. Germline V gives CDR1 MDHEN, CDR2 SYDVKM. V was trimmed by 2 bases and J by 2 bases, leaving 13 bases between them. This CDR3 comprises 15 residues. The CDR3 sequence: CASSLNSITAYEQYF. The DNA of the CDR3 is TGTGCCAGCAGTTTAAACAGTATCACGGCCTACGAGCAGTACTTC. The variable domain in full, completed from reference TRBV28 and TRBJ2-7, reads DVKVTQSSRYLVKRTGEKVFLECVQDMDHENMFWYRQDPGLGLRLIYFSYDVKMKEKGDIPEGYSVSREKKERFSLILESASTNQTSMYLCASSLNSITAYEQYFGPGTRLTVT.

In this sample, this clonotype turned up many times. The V and J genes are TRBV5-8 and TRBJ2-3; D ambiguous. V was clipped by 6 bases and J by 6 bases, with 8 bases between them. CDR1 is SGHTS and CDR2 is YDEGEE in the germline V gene. The CDR3 totals 11 residues. The CDR3 coding sequence is TGTGCCAGCATGCCTCGGGATACGCAGTATTTT. Its protein is CASMPRDTQYF.

This chain's CDR3 is CASSLGDSLNQPQHF. The CDR3 nucleotides are TGCGCCAGCAGCTTGGGGGACAGCTTAAATCAGCCCCAGCATTTT. V usage is TRBV5-1 and J usage is TRBJ1-5; 7 bases agree with TRBD1. The CDR3 is made up of 15 amino acids. Germline assignment: CDR1 SGHRS and CDR2 YFSETQ. The J segment lost 4 bases and the V segment lost 0 bases, leaving 4 bases of the junction unmatched.

The V and J genes are TRBV29-1 and TRBJ1-2; D remains unclear. The CDR3 sequence is 11 residues long. The V and J ends lost 3 bases and 5 bases respectively, with 7 bases between them. CDR1 and CDR2 (germline): SQVTM, ANQGSEA. The CDR3 sequence is CSVDSRYGYTF. The CDR3 bases are TGCAGCGTTGATAGTCGTTATGGCTACACCTTC.

This clonotype was picked up many times. This sequence joins TRBV14 and TRBJ2-1; no definite D call. Trimming stripped 1 base from V and 8 bases from J, with 18 bases between. Germline CDR1 SGHDN, CDR2 FVKESK. The CDR3 runs to 16 residues. The chain's CDR3 is CASSQAHPAIGDEQFF. The CDR3 DNA is TGTGCCAGCAGCCAAGCCCATCCCGCCATTGGGGATGAGCAGTTCTTC.

There are a few counts of this clonotype. This chain links TRBV5-5 with TRBJ2-3, with TRBD1 identical over 7 bases. Trimming at V came to 4 bases and at J to 0 bases, leaving 11 bases not matched to a gene. The CDR3 is 17 amino acids. The germline CDR1 and CDR2 sequences are SGHKS and YYEKEE (reference sequence). In DNA form, the CDR3 reads TGTGCCAGCAGCCCCATGATCAGGGGGTCTAGCACAGATACGCAGTATTTT. Residues: CASSPMIRGSSTDTQYF. The full variable domain, in which reference TRBV5-5 and TRBJ2-3 provide the parts outside the CDR3, is DAGVTQSPTHLIKTRGQQVTLRCSPISGHKSVSWYQQVLGQGPQFIFQYYEKEERGRGNFPDRFSARQFPNYSSELNVNALLLGDSALYLCASSPMIRGSSTDTQYFGPGTRLTVL.

The sample holds many counts of this clonotype. CDR3 coding DNA: TGTGCCAGCAGTTCCAGCGGGACTAGCGGGTACCGGGGTACGCAGTATTTT. This translates into CASSSSGTSGYRGTQYF. The chain couples TRBV6-5 to TRBJ2-3; TRBD2 aligns across 12 bases. Germline loops: CDR1 MNHEY, CDR2 SVGAGI. V gave up 4 bases and J gave up 8 bases; unmatched junction bases: 13. The CDR3 contains 17 residues.

The chain joins TRBV10-2 to TRBJ2-3, with 11 bases that match TRBD2. CDR1 and CDR2 from the germline V gene are WSHSY and SAAADI. The CDR3 sequence is 19 residues long. V lost 5 bases and J lost 1; bases outside the gene matches: 14. CDR3 loop: CASSITRTTTSGGTDTQYF. CDR3 coding DNA: TGCGCCAGCAGTATTACGAGGACTACGACTAGCGGGGGCACAGATACGCAGTATTTT.

This clonotype appeared a few times. This chain links TRBV15 with TRBJ1-6; a weak D match, TRBD1 (6 bases). Trimming removed 0 bases from V and 7 bases from J, with 7 bases in between. The CDR3 covers 14 residues. Germline CDR1 is LNHNV and CDR2 is YYDKDF (reference sequence). In nucleotides, the CDR3 is TGTGCCACCAGCAGAGACAGGGGAAATTCACCCCTCCACTTT. Amino acids: CATSRDRGNSPLHF.

This clonotype showed up many times. This chain joins TRBV10-1 and TRBJ2-3, with D uncertain. Germline assignment: CDR1 WNHNN and CDR2 SYGVQD (reference sequence). The CDR3 runs 13 residues. V lost 3 bases, J lost 0 bases, and 4 bases lay in between. The CDR3 reads CASSDTSTDTQYF. CDR3 coding DNA: TGCGCCAGCAGTGATACAAGCACAGATACGCAGTATTTT.

In nucleotides, the CDR3 is TGTGCCAGCAGCCTAGGGGGGACAGGGAAGGAAAAACTGTTTTTT. It is translated as CASSLGGTGKEKLFF. The chain links TRBV12-3 or TRBV12-4 to TRBJ1-4; 9 bases align to TRBD1. Trimming at V came to 6 bases and at J to 8 bases, leaving 10 bases not matched to a gene. The CDR3 extends over 15 amino acids.

This clonotype was recorded at least ten times. The gene calls are TRBV6-5 and TRBJ1-5, with D possibly TRBD1 on 6 matching bases. The CDR3 totals 14 residues. Germline lookup yields CDR1 MNHEY and CDR2 SVGAGI. Trimming shortened V by 4 bases and J by 4 bases, and 11 bases separated the two germline ends. The CDR3 is CASSFQGWNQPQHF. The CDR3 nucleotides are TGTGCCAGCAGTTTCCAGGGGTGGAATCAGCCCCAGCATTTT.

This chain connects TRBV7-2 to TRBJ2-1, with no clear D. The CDR3 sequence is 12 residues long. The V gene's germline CDR1 is SGHTA and CDR2 FQGNSA. The germline V and J ends were trimmed by 2 bases and 9 bases, with 8 bases remaining between them. The CDR3 loop reads CASSLSVGEQFF. The CDR3 nucleotides read TGTGCCAGCAGCTTATCGGTGGGTGAGCAGTTCTTC.

This clonotype has a handful of counts. The rearrangement joins TRBV19 to TRBJ1-1; a possible D gene is TRBD1 (5 bases). CDR1 LNHDA and CDR2 SQIVND come from the germline V gene (reference sequence). The CDR3 runs 14 residues. V was trimmed by 4 bases and J by 0 bases, leaving 9 bases between them. The CDR3 DNA sequence: TGTGCCAGTAGTACCGGGGGTTTGAACACTGAAGCTTTCTTT. Its translation is CASSTGGLNTEAFF. The whole variable domain, remainder taken from reference TRBV19 and TRBJ1-1, is DGGITQSPKYLFRKEGQNVTLSCEQNLNHDAMYWYRQDPGQGLRLIYYSQIVNDFQKGDIAEGYSVSREKKESFPLTVTSAQKNPTAFYLCASSTGGLNTEAFFGQGTRLTVV.

The rearrangement links TRBV24-1 to TRBJ2-1; the match to TRBD1 covers 9 bases. V was pared by 9 bases and J by 7 bases, with 15 bases of the junction left unmatched. CDR3 length: 16 amino acids. Germline assignment: CDR1 KGHDR and CDR2 SFDVKD. CDR3 amino acids: CATASWEGTGSNEQFF. The CDR3 nucleotides are TGTGCCACCGCAAGTTGGGAGGGGACAGGGTCAAATGAGCAGTTCTTC.

This clonotype has at least ten counts. The V and J genes are TRBV12-3 or TRBV12-4 and TRBJ1-3; D unresolved. The CDR3 totals 15 residues. V was pared by 6 bases and J by 0 bases, with 12 bases between. CDR3 region: CASSPRWSSGNTIYF. The CDR3 bases are TGTGCCAGCAGCCCGCGTTGGAGCTCTGGAAACACCATATATTTT.

This clonotype was counted a few times. The chain couples TRBV5-1 to TRBJ1-1; TRBD1 matches 11 bases. The CDR3 loop spans 16 amino acids. The germline V gene has CDR1 SGHRS and CDR2 YFSETQ. V lost 0 bases to trimming and J lost 7 bases; unmatched junction nucleotides: 8. CDR3 bases: TGCGCCAGCAGCTTGGTAAGGACAGGGGGCTTTAATGAAGCTTTCTTT. This gives the protein CASSLVRTGGFNEAFF. The variable domain in full, completed from reference TRBV5-1 and TRBJ1-1, reads KAGVTQTPRYLIKTRGQQVTLSCSPISGHRSVSWYQQTPGQGLQFLFEYFSETQRNKGNFPGRFSGRQFSNSRSEMNVSTLELGDSALYLCASSLVRTGGFNEAFFGQGTRLTVV.

The sample holds many counts of this clonotype. The chain employs TRBV20-1 and TRBJ1-2, with D unresolved. Deletions cut 0 bases from V and 4 bases from J, with 9 bases between. Per the germline V gene, CDR1 is DFQATT and CDR2 is SNEGSKA (reference sequence). This CDR3 is 13 amino acids long. The CDR3 coding sequence is TGCAGTGCTAGAGATCACAGATTCTATGGCTACACCTTC. This encodes CSARDHRFYGYTF.

At least ten counts were recorded for this clonotype. V gene TRBV5-5 combines with J gene TRBJ1-2; 9 bases fit TRBD1. Germline V CDR1 and CDR2: SGHKS, YYEKEE (reference sequence). The CDR3 runs to 15 residues. Germline trimming cut 0 bases from V and 4 bases from J; bases unmatched to any gene: 4. The CDR3: CASSLEGQGGYGYTF. DNA for the CDR3: TGTGCCAGCAGCTTGGAGGGACAGGGTGGCTATGGCTACACCTTC. The full variable domain, with the rest looked up from reference TRBV5-5 and TRBJ1-2, is DAGVTQSPTHLIKTRGQQVTLRCSPISGHKSVSWYQQVLGQGPQFIFQYYEKEERGRGNFPDRFSARQFPNYSSELNVNALLLGDSALYLCASSLEGQGGYGYTFGSGTRLTVV.

This chain links TRBV4-1 with TRBJ2-3, with 7 bases fitting TRBD1. CDR1 is MGHRA and CDR2 is YSYEKL in the germline V gene. Trimming took 1 base from V and 2 from J; bases not matched to a gene: 3. The CDR3 runs 15 residues. In nucleotides, the CDR3 is TGCGCCAGCAGCCAAGGCCAGGGGGACACAGATACGCAGTATTTT. This codes for CASSQGQGDTDTQYF.

This clonotype was seen a few times. The chain has TRBV24-1 and TRBJ2-1; a weak D match, TRBD2 (5 bases). Between the trimmed V and J ends, which lost 0 bases and 9 bases, there was a span of 8 bases. Germline assignment: CDR1 KGHDR and CDR2 SFDVKD. This CDR3 is built from 13 residues. The CDR3 sequence: CATSDLWELEQFF. CDR3 DNA sequence: TGTGCCACCAGTGATTTGTGGGAGCTTGAGCAGTTCTTC.

This clonotype showed up many times. The rearrangement uses TRBV29-1 and TRBJ2-5; TRBD2 matches 10 bases. V gave up 4 bases and J gave up 12 bases; unmatched junction bases: 2. Germline loops: CDR1 SQVTM, CDR2 ANQGSEA. The CDR3 has 10 residues. In nucleotides, the CDR3 is TGCAGCGTTGGAGGACTAGCGGAGTACTTC. Its protein product is CSVGGLAEYF.

This clonotype was counted many times. This chain connects TRBV5-1 to TRBJ1-6, with D uncertain. V lost 4 bases and J 8 bases, leaving 10 bases between the germline ends. The CDR3 runs 13 residues. Germline V gene data show CDR1 as SGHRS and CDR2 as YFSETQ. The CDR3 loop reads CASSPLLDSPLHF. CDR3 DNA: TGCGCCAGCAGCCCCCTTTTGGATTCACCCCTCCACTTT.